The clone carrying this TCR beta chain was seen only a few times. Its antigen is still unknown. The sample is drawn from a study of T cell repertoires in cytomegalovirus infection. Study results and limitations: The ex vivo response was dominated by HLA-C-restricted CMV-specific TCR beta clonotypes.

Germline-derived CDR1 and CDR2 are SGHVS and FQNEAQ. J gave up 3 bases and V 5 bases, and 7 bases lay outside the gene matches. The CDR3 sequence is 16 residues long. Each CDR3 protein gets one entry after TCRdb re-called the reads with MiXCR. In the table there are about 100,000 distinct CDR3 sequences, 20% to 25% of which are singletons. Sequencing was done on a sample of CD8+ T cells from PBMCs. This clonotype was obtained from a human donor in good health (CMV status not recorded). Some clones in this sample may be carry-over from other donors' samples. The V and J genes are TRBV7-8 and TRBJ2-5; 12 positions match TRBD1. Here the CDR3 DNA reads TGTGCCAGCAGCACTCCGGGACAGGGGGCTGAAGAGACCCAGTACTTC. Protein: CASSTPGQGAEETQYF.